This is a list of T cell receptor beta chains from one sample in a study of control samples from healthy donors and cancer patients. Produced via immunoSEQ multiplex PCR; TCRdb's table is partial and in-frame only. The sample has about 70,000 clones; 84% are singletons. Material for sequencing was PBMCs. The origin of the receptors is a woman aged 45 to 65 with lung cancer. The CDR3 runs from the conserved cysteine through the conserved F or W. The D gene is left open where the match is weak. A row's size may be missing; if present it is once, few, many or a size class.

>TRBJ1-2|once|TRBV5-8|TRBD1
TGTGCCAGCAGCCCCAGGACAGGGAACGCTAACTATGGCTACACCTTC
CASSPRTGNANYGYTF
>TRBJ2-2|.|TRBV28|TRBD1
TGTGCCAGCAGTTTATTAGGGACAGTTGGAACCGGGGAGCTGTTTTTT
CASSLLGTVGTGELFF
>TRBJ2-4|.|TRBV19|TRBD2
TGTGCCAGTAGTATTGGGGGGGAATCCAAAAACATTCAGTACTTC
CASSIGGESKNIQYF
>TRBJ2-7|few|TRBV5-1|TRBD1
TGCGCCAGCAGCCCGGGACAGACGACCTACGAGCAGTACTTC
CASSPGQTTYEQYF
>TRBJ1-6|once|TRBV27|TRBD1
TGTGCCAGCAGTACGGGGACAGGGGGCGGGTCACCCCTCCACTTT
CASSTGTGGGSPLHF
>TRBJ2-7|.|TRBV7-9|TRBD1
TGTGCCAGCAGCTTAATGGGACAGTCCTACGAGCAGTACTTC
CASSLMGQSYEQYF
>TRBJ2-7|.|TRBV7-9|.
TGTGCCAGCAGCTTAGGAGCCCTTGCGGAGGAGCAGTACTTC
CASSLGALAEEQYF
>TRBJ1-6|.|TRBV13|.
TGTGCCAGCAGCTTTAGCAGGGAGAATTCACCCCTCCACTTT
CASSFSRENSPLHF
>TRBJ2-2|.|TRBV6-5|.
TGTGCCAGCAGTTACTTTAACACCGGGGAGCTGTTTTTT
CASSYFNTGELFF
>TRBJ2-6|.|TRBV27|.
TGTGCCAGCAGTTTATCCCTCGGGGCCAACGTCCTGACTTTC
CASSLSLGANVLTF
>TRBJ1-1|.|TRBV7-9|.
TGTGCCAGCAGCTTAGCAGCGCAGTTATCGACTGAAGCTTTCTTT
CASSLAAQLSTEAFF
>TRBJ1-5|medium-sized|TRBV24-1|TRBD1
TGTGCCACCAGTGACAATGACAGGGTGAGCAATCAGCCCCAGCATTTT
CATSDNDRVSNQPQHF
>TRBJ1-2|.|TRBV19|TRBD1
TGTGCCAGTAGTATTTCCCGAACAGGGGTAAATGGCTACACCTTC
CASSISRTGVNGYTF
>TRBJ1-1|.|TRBV19|TRBD1
TGTGCCAGTAGTATTACAGGGGTGGGCACTGAAGCTTTCTTT
CASSITGVGTEAFF
>TRBJ2-5|.|TRBV3-1/TRBV3-2|.
TGTGCCAGCAGCCAGGAGGCCTTAGGGGGAGAGACCCAGTACTTC
CASSQEALGGETQYF
>TRBJ1-2|.|TRBV7-6|.
TGTGCCAGCAGCTCGGACAACTATGGCTACACCTTC
CASSSDNYGYTF
>TRBJ2-1|.|TRBV7-2|TRBD2
TGTGCCAGCAGCTTGTACCTAGCGGGGGCCTACAATGAGCAGTTCTTC
CASSLYLAGAYNEQFF
>TRBJ1-5|.|TRBV30|.
TGTGCCTGGAGTGTTGGCGGGGGAGGAGAAGCCCAGCATTTT
CAWSVGGGGEAQHF
>TRBJ2-1|.|TRBV3-1/TRBV3-2|.
TGTGCCAGCAGCCCTGGGGGATACACCAACAATGAGCAGTTCTTC
CASSPGGYTNNEQFF
>TRBJ2-5|.|TRBV6-2/TRBV6-3|TRBD2
TGTGCCAGCAGTTACGGCGGGACTAGTCCGTTTCAAGAGACCCAGTACTTC
CASSYGGTSPFQETQYF
>TRBJ2-3|.|TRBV11-3|.
TGTGCCAGCAGCTTCGGGACTCTAAACACAGATACGCAGTATTTT
CASSFGTLNTDTQYF
>TRBJ1-1|once|TRBV3-1/TRBV3-2|.
TGTGCCAGCAGCCAAGACCCCAAGGAGGCTTTCTTT
CASSQDPKEAFF
>TRBJ2-7|.|TRBV4-1|.
TGCGCCAGCAGCCCGCCGGCAGCGAGGGACGAGCAGTACTTC
CASSPPAARDEQYF
>TRBJ2-3|.|TRBV25-1|TRBD1
TGTGCCAGCAACGCAGCGCCGGGACAGGGGAGAGATACGCAGTATTTT
CASNAAPGQGRDTQYF
>TRBJ2-2|.|TRBV28|.
TGTGCCAGCCAGAACACCGGGGAGCTGTTTTTT
CASQNTGELFF
>TRBJ2-2|.|TRBV12-5|.
TGTGCTAGTGGTTTAAGTGCCGGGGAGCTGTTTTTT
CASGLSAGELFF
>TRBJ2-7|.|TRBV19|TRBD1
TGTGCCAGTAAGAGGGACAGTGAGTACGAGCAGTACTTC
CASKRDSEYEQYF